Below, one T cell receptor (beta chain) is given with its context. Its cognate antigen has yet to be identified. Base-call qualities are not available, and no considerably larger clone is one nucleotide away. RNA was extracted using the RNeasy kit, and roughly 0.45 to 1 microgram was reverse transcribed with random hexamers. The immunoSEQ multiplex PCR assay, covering 54 Vbeta and 13 Jbeta segments, was used to amplify TCR beta CDR3 regions. PCR amplification bias was corrected using a synthetic template baseline for primer optimization and computational correction. Regarding the original processing steps: Reads were assigned to V, D and J genes according to IMGT and analyzed in immunoSEQ Analyzer, with only productive sequences retained. To calculate clonality, Shannon entropy was normalized by log2 of the number of productive unique sequences and then subtracted from one. For each patient and control, public and private clones were evaluated among the 100 most prevalent clones. A clone was defined as Susac-specific if it was absent from the healthy and MS cohorts, from roughly 1,000 published viral clones and from other ImmuneACCESS disease sequences. TCRdb cleaned the public reads at Q25 with fastp, built clones with MiXCR and kept in-frame beta chains. Each entry is one CDR3 protein sequence, shown with its most common DNA and genes. The V and J calls and clone size are TCRdb's, not the authors'. This sample has tens of thousands of distinct CDR3 sequences in its table, and around 96% of those were observed once. The ten most abundant clones make up approximately 0.11% of the sample.

This entry comes from a study of CD8 T cells in Susac syndrome (dated by TCRdb to the late 2010s). Study-level background: The study used repertoire sequencing to test whether antigen drove CD8+ T cell activation and differentiation in Susac syndrome. Here is what the overall study found, with its caveats: The number of individuals in the TCR sequencing and HLA analysis was recognized as being relatively small.

High-throughput TCR beta sequencing profiled peripheral blood CD8+ and CD4+ T cells from healthy donors, Susac syndrome patients and multiple sclerosis patients. Treatment-naive patients with stable or active relapsing-remitting disease fulfilling revised McDonald criteria were used as multiple sclerosis controls. Bulk CD8+ and CD4+ T cells were purified magnetically by negative isolation, whereas CD8+ TEMRA cells were enriched by FACS. Blood was drawn into EDTA tubes, processed within 24 hours, and PBMCs were isolated by density gradient centrifugation. PBMCs destined for TCR sequencing were cryopreserved in liquid nitrogen and later thawed in a 37 °C water bath. The sorted or isolated CD4+, CD8+ and CD8+ TEMRA cells reached a purity of at least 90%. CDR1 and CDR2 were assigned from the germline V gene (reference sequence) as SEHNR and FQNEAQ. Taken from cysteine to phenylalanine, the CDR3 has 17 residues. Only the CDR3 DNA stays, 51 bases, in frame from base 1. V is shortened by 7 bases, J by 0 bases, and the region joining them spans 16 bases.

The specimen sequenced was CD4+ T cells from PBMCs. This receptor was identified in a human donor with multiple sclerosis. The rearrangement combines TRBV7-9 with TRBJ2-6, with the D gene not confidently named. The DNA is as follows: TGTGCCAGCACGCTAGGACGTTCACTCTCTGGGGCCAACGTCCTGACTTTC. It specifies CASTLGRSLSGANVLTF.